This record looks at one TCR beta chain sequence and its context. The data were obtained in a study of brain T cells in children with intractable seizures. Repertoires were generated with immunoSEQ multiplex PCR, while TCRdb's copy carries only in-frame clones and drops some. The sample yields 88,000 or so clones, approximately 90% seen once. The germline CDR1 and CDR2 sequences are SQVTM and ANQGSEA. V was cut by 6 bases and J by 10 bases, with 22 bases left in between. This CDR3 is built from 13 residues. At least one anti-epileptic drug was given before surgery. Here the sequenced sample was peripheral blood, taken at surgery. The chain combines TRBV29-1 with TRBJ2-7; D may correspond to TRBD1 or TRBD2 (5 bases each). This sequence was found in a girl aged 2 to 10 with Rasmussen encephalitis and intractable seizures. The CDR3 region has the DNA TGCAGCGTCAAGGGACGGGCGATTCCACGACAGTACTTC. This gives the protein CSVKGRAIPRQYF.